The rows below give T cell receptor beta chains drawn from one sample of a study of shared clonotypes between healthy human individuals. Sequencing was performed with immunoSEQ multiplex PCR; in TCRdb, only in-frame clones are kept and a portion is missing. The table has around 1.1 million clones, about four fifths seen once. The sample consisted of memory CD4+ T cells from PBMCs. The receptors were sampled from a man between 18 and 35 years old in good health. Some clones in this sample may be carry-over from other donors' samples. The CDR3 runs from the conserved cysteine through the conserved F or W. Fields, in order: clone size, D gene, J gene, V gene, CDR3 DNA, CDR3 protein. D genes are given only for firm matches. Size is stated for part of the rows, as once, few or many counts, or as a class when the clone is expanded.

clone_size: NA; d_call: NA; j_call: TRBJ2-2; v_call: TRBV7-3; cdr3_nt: TGTGCCAGCAGCCACAGCAGAGACACCGGGGAGCTGTTTTTT; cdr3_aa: CASSHSRDTGELFF
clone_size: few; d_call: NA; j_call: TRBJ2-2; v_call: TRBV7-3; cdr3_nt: TGTGCCAGCCGATTTGGGGGCGCGAACACCGGGGAGCTGTTTTTT; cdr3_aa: CASRFGGANTGELFF
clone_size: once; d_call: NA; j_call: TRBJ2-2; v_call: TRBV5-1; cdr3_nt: TGCGCCAGCAGCTTGGAACCGCTAAACACCGGGGAGCTGTTTTTT; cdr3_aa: CASSLEPLNTGELFF
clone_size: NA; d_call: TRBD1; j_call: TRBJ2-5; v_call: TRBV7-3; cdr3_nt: TGTGCCAGCAGCTTAGTGGCGACAGGGGAGACCCAGTACTTC; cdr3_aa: CASSLVATGETQYF
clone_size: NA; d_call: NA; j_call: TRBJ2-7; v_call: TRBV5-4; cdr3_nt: TGTGCCAGCAGCTCCCTAGCGGGACAGGGAACCTACGAGCAGTACTTC; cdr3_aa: CASSSLAGQGTYEQYF
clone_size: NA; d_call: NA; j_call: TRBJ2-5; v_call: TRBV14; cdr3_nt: TGTGCCAGCAGCCAAGATGTAGGGAACGGTGAGACCCAGTACTTC; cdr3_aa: CASSQDVGNGETQYF
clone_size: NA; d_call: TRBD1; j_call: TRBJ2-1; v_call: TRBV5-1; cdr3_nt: TGCGCCAGCAGCTTGAGGCAGGGGGCGAGCTACAATGAGCAGTTCTTC; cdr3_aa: CASSLRQGASYNEQFF
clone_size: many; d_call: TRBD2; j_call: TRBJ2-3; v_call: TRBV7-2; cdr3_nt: TGTGCCAGCAGCCCCTGGACTAGCGGCACAGATACGCAGTATTTT; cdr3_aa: CASSPWTSGTDTQYF
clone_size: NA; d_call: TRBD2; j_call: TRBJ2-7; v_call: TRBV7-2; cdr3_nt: TGTGCCAGCAGCTCCCGACTAGCGGGAGGGCCGGTACACGAGCAGTACTTC; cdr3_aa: CASSSRLAGGPVHEQYF
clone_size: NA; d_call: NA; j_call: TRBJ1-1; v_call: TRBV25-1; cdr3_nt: TGTGCCAGCAGTGAGGCCGGATCCACCGGGAGGCCTGAAGCTTTCTTT; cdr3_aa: CASSEAGSTGRPEAFF
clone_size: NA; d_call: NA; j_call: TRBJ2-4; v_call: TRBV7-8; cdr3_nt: TGTGCCAGCAGCTTAGTGTCGGGTCTAGCCAAAAACATTCAGTACTTC; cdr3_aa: CASSLVSGLAKNIQYF
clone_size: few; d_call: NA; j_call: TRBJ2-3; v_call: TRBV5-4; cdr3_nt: TGTGCCAGCAGCTTGCCAGAATTGGATACGCAGTATTTT; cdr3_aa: CASSLPELDTQYF
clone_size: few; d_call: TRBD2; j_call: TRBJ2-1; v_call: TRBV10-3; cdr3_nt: TGTGCCACAAAGCGGGAGGGCAGCTCCTACAATGAGCAGTTCTTC; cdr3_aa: CATKREGSSYNEQFF
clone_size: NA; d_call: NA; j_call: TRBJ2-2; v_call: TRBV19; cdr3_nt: TGTGCCAGTAGTATAGATAGTCTGGTCGCCGGGGAGCTGTTTTTT; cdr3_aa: CASSIDSLVAGELFF
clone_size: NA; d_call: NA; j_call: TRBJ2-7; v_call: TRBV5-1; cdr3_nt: TGCGCCAGCAGCTTGGAGAGAGGCTACGAGCAGTACTTC; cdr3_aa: CASSLERGYEQYF
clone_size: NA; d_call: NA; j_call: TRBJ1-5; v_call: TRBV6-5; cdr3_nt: TGTGCCAGCGGACCAGGGACTGGCAATCAGCCCCAGCATTTT; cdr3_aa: CASGPGTGNQPQHF
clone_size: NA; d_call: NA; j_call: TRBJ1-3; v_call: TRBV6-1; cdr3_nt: TGTGCCAGCAGTGACAGAACCCCAGGGGACGGAAACACCATATATTTT; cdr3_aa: CASSDRTPGDGNTIYF
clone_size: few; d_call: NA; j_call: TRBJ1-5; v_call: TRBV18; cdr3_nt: TGTGCCAGCTCACAAGGGCAAGATCAGCCCCAGCATTTT; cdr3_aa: CASSQGQDQPQHF
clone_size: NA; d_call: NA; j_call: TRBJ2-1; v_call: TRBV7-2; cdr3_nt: TGTGCCAGCAGCTCAGACAGCAATGAGCAGTTCTTC; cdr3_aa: CASSSDSNEQFF
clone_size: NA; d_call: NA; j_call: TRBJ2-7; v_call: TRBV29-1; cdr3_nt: TGCAGCGTTGAAGGGTCGATAGCAAACGAGCAGTACTTC; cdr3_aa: CSVEGSIANEQYF
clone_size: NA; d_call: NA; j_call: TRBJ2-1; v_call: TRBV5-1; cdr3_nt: TGCGCCAGCAGCTTGAAGGAGACTAACTACGATGAGCAGTTCTTC; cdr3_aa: CASSLKETNYDEQFF
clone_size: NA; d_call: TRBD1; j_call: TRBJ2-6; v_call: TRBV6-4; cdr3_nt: TGTGCCAGCAGTGACCCCAGGGGGGGGCCTTACAGGGGGCCCATCTTCTCTGGGGCCAACGTCCTGACTTTC; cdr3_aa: CASSDPRGGPYRGPIFSGANVLTF
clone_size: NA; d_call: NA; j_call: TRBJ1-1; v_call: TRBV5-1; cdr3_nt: TGCGCCAGCAGCTTGACGGGACAGAACACTGAAGCTTTCTTT; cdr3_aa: CASSLTGQNTEAFF
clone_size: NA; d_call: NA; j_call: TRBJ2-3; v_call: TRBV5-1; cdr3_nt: TGCGCCAGCAGCTTGTTACAGGCTCACACAGATACGCAGTATTTT; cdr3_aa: CASSLLQAHTDTQYF
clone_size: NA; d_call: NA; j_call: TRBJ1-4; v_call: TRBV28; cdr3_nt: TGTGCCAGCCGCATCGAGGGCCGCGAAAAACTGTTTTTT; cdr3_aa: CASRIEGREKLFF
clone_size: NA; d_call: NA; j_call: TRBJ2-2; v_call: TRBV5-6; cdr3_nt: TGTGCCAGCAGCTTGGCGGGCATACTGTTTTTT; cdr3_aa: CASSLAGILFF
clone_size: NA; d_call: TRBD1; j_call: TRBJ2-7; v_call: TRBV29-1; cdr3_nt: TGCAGCGGGGACAGCGGCCACGAGCAGTACTTC; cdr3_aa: CSGDSGHEQYF
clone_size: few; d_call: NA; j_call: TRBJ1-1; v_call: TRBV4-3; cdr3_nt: TGCGCCAGCAGCCGAACGGCGAACACTGAAGCTTTCTTT; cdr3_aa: CASSRTANTEAFF
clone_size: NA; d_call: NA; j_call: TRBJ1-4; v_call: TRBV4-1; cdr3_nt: TGCGCCAGCAGCGGTTTTTGGGGCTCCGCAACTAATGAAAAACTGTTTTTT; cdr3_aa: CASSGFWGSATNEKLFF
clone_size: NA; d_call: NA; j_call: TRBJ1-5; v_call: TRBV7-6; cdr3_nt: TGTGCCAGCAGCAGGGTTTCCTGGAAACAGCCCCAGCATTTT; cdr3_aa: CASSRVSWKQPQHF
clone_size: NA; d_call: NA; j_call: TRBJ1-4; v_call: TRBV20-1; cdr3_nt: TGCAGTGCTTATAATGAAAAACTGTTTTTT; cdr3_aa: CSAYNEKLFF
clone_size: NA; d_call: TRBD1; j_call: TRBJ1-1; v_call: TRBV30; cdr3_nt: TGTGCCTGGAGTGTAGGTTCCGGGACAGGGGCGAAAGCTTTCTTT; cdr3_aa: CAWSVGSGTGAKAFF
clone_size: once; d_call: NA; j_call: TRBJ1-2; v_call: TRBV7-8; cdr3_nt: TGTGCCAGCAGCTTGGGAGATGATGGCTACACCTTC; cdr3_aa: CASSLGDDGYTF
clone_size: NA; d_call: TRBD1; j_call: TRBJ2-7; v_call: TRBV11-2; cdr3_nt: TGTGCCAGCAGCCCACTGGGGACAGGGCACTCCTACGAGCAGTACTTC; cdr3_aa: CASSPLGTGHSYEQYF
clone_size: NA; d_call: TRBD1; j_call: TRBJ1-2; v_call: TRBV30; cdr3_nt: TGTGCCTGGAGGGGACAGGGGGCCAACTATGGCTACACCTTC; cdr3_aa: CAWRGQGANYGYTF
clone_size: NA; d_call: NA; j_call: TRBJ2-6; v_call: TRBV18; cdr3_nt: TGTGCCAGCTCACCAGTGGTCGCAAACTCTGGGGCCAACGTCCTGACTTTC; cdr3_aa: CASSPVVANSGANVLTF
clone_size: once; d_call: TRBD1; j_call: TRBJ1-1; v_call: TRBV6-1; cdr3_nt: TGTGCCAGCAGGAAGACAGGGCGGGTCACTGAAGCTTTCTTT; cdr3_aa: CASRKTGRVTEAFF
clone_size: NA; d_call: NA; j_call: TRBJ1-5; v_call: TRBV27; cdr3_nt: TGTGCCACCTCAGAGGGTAATAGCAATCAGCCCCAGCATTTT; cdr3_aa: CATSEGNSNQPQHF
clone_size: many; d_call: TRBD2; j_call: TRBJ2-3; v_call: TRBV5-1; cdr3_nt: TGCGCCAGCAGCTTGGGACTAGCGGGGACCACAGATACGCAGTATTTT; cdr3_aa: CASSLGLAGTTDTQYF
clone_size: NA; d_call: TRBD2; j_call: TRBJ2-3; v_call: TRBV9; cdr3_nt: TGTGCCAGCAGCGCCAGCGGGAGCCGCACAGATACGCAGTATTTT; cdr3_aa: CASSASGSRTDTQYF
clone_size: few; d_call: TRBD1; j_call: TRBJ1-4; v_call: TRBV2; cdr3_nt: TGTGCCAGCAGCCGACAGGGCCGAGGTGAAAAACTGTTTTTT; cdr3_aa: CASSRQGRGEKLFF
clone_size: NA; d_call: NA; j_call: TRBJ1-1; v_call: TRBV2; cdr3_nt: TGTGCCAGCAGTGGACTAGGGGTGGGGACTGAAGCTTTCTTT; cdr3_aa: CASSGLGVGTEAFF
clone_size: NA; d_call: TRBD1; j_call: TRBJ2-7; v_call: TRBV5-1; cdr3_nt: TGCGCCAGCAGCCCCTCGTACTTATCGCTCGGACAGGGGTCAAGCTCCTACGAGCAGTACTTC; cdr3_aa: CASSPSYLSLGQGSSSYEQYF
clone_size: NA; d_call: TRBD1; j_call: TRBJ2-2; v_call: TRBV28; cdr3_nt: TGTGCCAGCAGCCCTTCTACCGGGACAGGGGCCACCGGGGAGCTGTTTTTT; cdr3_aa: CASSPSTGTGATGELFF
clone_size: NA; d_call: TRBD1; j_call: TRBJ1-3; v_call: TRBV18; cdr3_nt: TGTGCCAGCTCAACGGGGACAGGGGGCTCTGGAAACACCATATATTTT; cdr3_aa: CASSTGTGGSGNTIYF
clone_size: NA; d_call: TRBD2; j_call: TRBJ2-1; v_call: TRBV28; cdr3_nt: TGTGCCAGCAGCACCCGAGGGGGGACTAGCGGGAGTCAGGGCTACAATGAGCAGTTCTTC; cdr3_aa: CASSTRGGTSGSQGYNEQFF
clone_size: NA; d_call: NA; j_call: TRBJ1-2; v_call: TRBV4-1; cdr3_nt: TGCGCCAGCAGCCAACCCGGGACTTTAAACTATGGCTACACCTTC; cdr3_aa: CASSQPGTLNYGYTF
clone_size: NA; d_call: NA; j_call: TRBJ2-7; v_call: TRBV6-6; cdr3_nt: TGTGCCAGCAGCCTTAGCGGCTCCTACGAGCAGTACTTC; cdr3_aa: CASSLSGSYEQYF
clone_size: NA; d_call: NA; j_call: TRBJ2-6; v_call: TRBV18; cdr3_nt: TGTGCCAGCTCACCCCGCTCGGGCCTAAGCTCTGGGGCCAACGTCCTGACTTTC; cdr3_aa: CASSPRSGLSSGANVLTF
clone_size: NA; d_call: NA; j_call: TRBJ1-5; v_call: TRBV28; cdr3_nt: TGTGCCAGCAGTCGAGCCGGGACACCTTATAGCAATCAGCCCCAGCATTTT; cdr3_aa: CASSRAGTPYSNQPQHF
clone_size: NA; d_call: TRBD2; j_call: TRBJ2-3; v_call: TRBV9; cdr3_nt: TGTGCCAGCAGCGCATACCTAGCGGGAGGAGGCACAGATACGCAGTATTTT; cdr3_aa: CASSAYLAGGGTDTQYF
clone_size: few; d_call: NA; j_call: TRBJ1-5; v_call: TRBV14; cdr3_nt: TGTGCCAGCAGCCAGGGGACGGATCAGCCCCAGCATTTT; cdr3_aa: CASSQGTDQPQHF
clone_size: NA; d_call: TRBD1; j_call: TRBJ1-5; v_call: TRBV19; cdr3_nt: TGTGCCAGTAGTATCCGGACAGGGCAGGGGCAGCCCCAGCATTTT; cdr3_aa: CASSIRTGQGQPQHF
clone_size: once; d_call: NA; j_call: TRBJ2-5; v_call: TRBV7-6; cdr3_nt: TGTGCCAGCAGCCCGTACCAGGGGGGCAGGGAGACCCAGTACTTC; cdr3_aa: CASSPYQGGRETQYF
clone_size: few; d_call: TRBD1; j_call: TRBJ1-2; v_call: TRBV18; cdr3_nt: TGTGCCAGCTCACGGGGACAGGGAGAAATGGGCTACACCTTC; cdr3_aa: CASSRGQGEMGYTF
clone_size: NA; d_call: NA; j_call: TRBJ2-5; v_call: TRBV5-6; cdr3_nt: TGTGCCAGCAGCTTGGAGGGGGTAGTCGGGACCCAGTACTTC; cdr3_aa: CASSLEGVVGTQYF
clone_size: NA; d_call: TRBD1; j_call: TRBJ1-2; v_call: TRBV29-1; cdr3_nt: TGCAGCTTCGGAGGGACAGGGGGATTCGAAGGCTACACCTTC; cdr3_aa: CSFGGTGGFEGYTF
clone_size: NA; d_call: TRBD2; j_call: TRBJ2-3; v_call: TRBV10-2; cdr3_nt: TGCGCCAGCAGTGAGGCCGGGAGGCGGGCAGATACGCAGTATTTT; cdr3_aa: CASSEAGRRADTQYF
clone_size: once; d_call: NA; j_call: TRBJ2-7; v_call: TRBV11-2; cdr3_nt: TGTGCCAGCAGCTTAGTGGCTAACGGGCAGTACTTC; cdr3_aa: CASSLVANGQYF
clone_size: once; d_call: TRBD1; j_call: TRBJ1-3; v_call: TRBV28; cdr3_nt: TGTGCCAGCAGTTCGGGACAGGCTTCAGCTGGAAACACCATATATTTT; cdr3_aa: CASSSGQASAGNTIYF